This TCR beta chain stems from a study of T cells in Graves' hyperthyroidism and ophthalmopathy. Study results and caveats: Using 13 V-J features, a model discriminated ophthalmopathy from stable hyperthyroidism.

This clonotype was counted a few times. The antigen remains undetermined. This CDR3 is built from 13 residues. Germline CDR1 PRHDT, CDR2 FYEKMQ (reference sequence). Trimming took 1 base from V and 3 from J, leaving 6 bases between them. The source material, RNA transcripts, was used to amplify TCR beta CDR3 regions. Carried out on the TCR CDR3, a first-round RT-PCR used the HTBI primer set. TCRdb analysed the multiplex PCR reads with MiXCR anew, one entry per CDR3 protein. The table has 250,000 to 350,000 distinct CDR3 sequences, 16% seen once. The V call is TRBV13, the J call TRBJ1-1; possible D gene TRBD1, 5 bases. This sequence originates from a young man with Graves' hyperthyroidism. Specimen: blood. CDR3 residues: CASSLAGHTEAFF. In nucleotides, the CDR3 is TGTGCCAGCAGCTTAGCAGGGCACACTGAAGCTTTCTTT.